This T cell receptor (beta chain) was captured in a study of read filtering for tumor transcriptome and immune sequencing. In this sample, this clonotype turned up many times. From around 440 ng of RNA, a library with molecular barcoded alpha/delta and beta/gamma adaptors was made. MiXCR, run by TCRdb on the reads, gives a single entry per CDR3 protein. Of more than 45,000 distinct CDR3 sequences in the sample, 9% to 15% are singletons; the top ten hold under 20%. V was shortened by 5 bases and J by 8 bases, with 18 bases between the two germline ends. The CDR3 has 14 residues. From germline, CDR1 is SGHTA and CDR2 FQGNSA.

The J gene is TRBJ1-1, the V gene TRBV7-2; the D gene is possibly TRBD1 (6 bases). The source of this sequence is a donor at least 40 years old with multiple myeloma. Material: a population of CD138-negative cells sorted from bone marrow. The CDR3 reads CASSTRGGGREAFF. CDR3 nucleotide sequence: TGTGCCAGCAGCACAAGGGGTGGGGGCAGGGAAGCTTTCTTT. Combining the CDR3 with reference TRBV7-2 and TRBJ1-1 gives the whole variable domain GAGVSQSPSNKVTEKGKDVELRCDPISGHTALYWYRQSLGQGLEFLIYFQGNSAPDKSGLPSDRFSAERTGGSVSTLTIQRTQQEDSAVYLCASSTRGGGREAFFGQGTRLTVV.